Sequencing of this T cell receptor beta chain was carried out in a study of shared clonotypes between healthy human individuals. The study's findings and limits: Only blood underwent sampling, and tissue repertoires likely differ. A reduction in generation probabilities was seen for non-shared clonotypes relative to those shared by all four donors.

The repertoire was sequenced with immunoSEQ multiplex PCR; TCRdb's copy has only in-frame clones and lacks some. Altogether more than 2,000,000 clones are present, approximately 95% being singletons, with the ten largest covering under 0.45%. Germline V CDR1 and CDR2: LGHNA, YNFKEQ. V was trimmed by 1 base and J by 0 bases, leaving 16 bases between them. The CDR3 has 17 amino acids. Turning to this clone: Its specificity is not known.

Caucasian adults residing in Nashville, Tennessee made up all the donors. The origin of this receptor is a man in his late teens or twenties in good health. Some clones in this sample may be carry-over from other donors' samples. Sequencing used naive CD4+ T cells from PBMCs. The subset denotes: CD45RA+ positively selected. J is TRBJ2-7 and V is TRBV4-2; the D gene is possibly TRBD2 (6 bases). DNA of the CDR3: TGTGCCAGCAGCCAAGGGGTGGGACTGGCGACCTCCTACGAGCAGTACTTC. Protein product: CASSQGVGLATSYEQYF.